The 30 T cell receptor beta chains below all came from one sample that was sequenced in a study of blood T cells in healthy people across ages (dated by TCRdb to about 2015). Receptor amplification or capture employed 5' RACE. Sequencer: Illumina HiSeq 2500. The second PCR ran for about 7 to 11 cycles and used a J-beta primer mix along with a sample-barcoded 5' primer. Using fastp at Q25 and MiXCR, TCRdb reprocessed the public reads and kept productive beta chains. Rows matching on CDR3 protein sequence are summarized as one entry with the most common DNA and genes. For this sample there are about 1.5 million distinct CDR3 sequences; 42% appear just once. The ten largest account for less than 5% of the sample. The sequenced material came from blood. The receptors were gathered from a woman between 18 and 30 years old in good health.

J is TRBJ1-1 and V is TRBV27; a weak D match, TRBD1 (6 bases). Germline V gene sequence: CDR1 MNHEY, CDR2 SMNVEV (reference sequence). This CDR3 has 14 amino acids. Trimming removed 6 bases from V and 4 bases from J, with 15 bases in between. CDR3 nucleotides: TGTGCCAGCAGCTGGACAGCAGAAAGCACTGAAGCTTTCTTT. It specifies CASSWTAESTEAFF.

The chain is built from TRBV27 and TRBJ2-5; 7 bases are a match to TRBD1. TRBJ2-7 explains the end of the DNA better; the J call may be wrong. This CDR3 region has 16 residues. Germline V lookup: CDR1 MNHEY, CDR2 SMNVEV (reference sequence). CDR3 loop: CASRHDRDGVGGEQYF. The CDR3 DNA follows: TGTGCCAGCAGACACGACAGGGACGGAGTGGGTGGCGAGCAGTACTTC.

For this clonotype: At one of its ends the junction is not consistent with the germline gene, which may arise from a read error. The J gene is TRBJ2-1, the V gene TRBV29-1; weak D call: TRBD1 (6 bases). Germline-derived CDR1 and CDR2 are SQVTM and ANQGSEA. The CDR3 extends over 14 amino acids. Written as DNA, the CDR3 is TGCAGCGTCTTGAGGGGGAGCTCCTACAGTGAGCAGTTCTTC. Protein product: CSVLRGSSYSEQFF.

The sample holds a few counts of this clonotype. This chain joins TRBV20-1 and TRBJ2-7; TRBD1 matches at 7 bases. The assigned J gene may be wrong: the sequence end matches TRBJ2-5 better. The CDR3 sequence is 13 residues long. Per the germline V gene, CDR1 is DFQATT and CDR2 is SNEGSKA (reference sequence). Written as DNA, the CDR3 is TGCAGTGCTAGAGGGGACAGACCGGAGACCCAGTACTTC. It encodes CSARGDRPETQYF.

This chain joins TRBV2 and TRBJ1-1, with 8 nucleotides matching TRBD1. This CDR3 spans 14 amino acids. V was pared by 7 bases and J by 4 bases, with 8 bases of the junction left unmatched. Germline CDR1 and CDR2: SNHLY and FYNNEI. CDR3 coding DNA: TGTGCCAGCATGGCCTACCAGGGGGCCACTGAAGCTTTCTTT. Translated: CASMAYQGATEAFF. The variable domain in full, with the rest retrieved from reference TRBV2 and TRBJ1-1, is EPEVTQTPSHQVTQMGQEVILRCVPISNHLYFYWYRQILGQKVEFLVSFYNNEISEKSEIFDDQFSVERPDGSNFTLKIRSTKLEDSAMYFCASMAYQGATEAFFGQGTRLTVV.

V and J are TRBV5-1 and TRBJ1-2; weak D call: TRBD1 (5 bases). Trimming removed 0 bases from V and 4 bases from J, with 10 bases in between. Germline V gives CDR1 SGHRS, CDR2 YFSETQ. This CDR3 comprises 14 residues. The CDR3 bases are TGCGCCAGCAGCTTGGGGGGCAGGGCCTATGGCTACACCTTC. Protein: CASSLGGRAYGYTF.

DNA for the CDR3: TGTGCCACCAGTGATGCGACAGACAATCAGCCCCAGCATTTT. It encodes CATSDATDNQPQHF. This chain connects TRBV24-1 to TRBJ1-5, with D tentatively TRBD1 (5 bases). The ends were cut back, 3 bases at V and 3 bases at J, with 8 bases in the middle. Germline V gives CDR1 KGHDR, CDR2 SFDVKD. This CDR3 has 14 amino acids.

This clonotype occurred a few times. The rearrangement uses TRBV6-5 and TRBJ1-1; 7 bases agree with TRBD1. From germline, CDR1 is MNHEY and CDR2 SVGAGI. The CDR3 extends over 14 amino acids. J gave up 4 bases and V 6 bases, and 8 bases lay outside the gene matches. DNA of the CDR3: TGTGCCAGCAGACCCCGGACAGGAATCACTGAAGCTTTCTTT. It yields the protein CASRPRTGITEAFF.

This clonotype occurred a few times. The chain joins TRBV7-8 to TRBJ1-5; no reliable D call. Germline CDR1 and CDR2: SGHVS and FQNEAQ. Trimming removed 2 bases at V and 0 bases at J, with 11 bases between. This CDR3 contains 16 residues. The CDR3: CASSLRELNSNQPQHF. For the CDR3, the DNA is TGTGCCAGCAGCTTACGGGAACTAAATAGCAATCAGCCCCAGCATTTT.

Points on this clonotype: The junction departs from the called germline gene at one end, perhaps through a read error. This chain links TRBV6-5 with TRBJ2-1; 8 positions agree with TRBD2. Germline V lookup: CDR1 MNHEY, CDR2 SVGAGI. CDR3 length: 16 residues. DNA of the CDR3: TGTGCCGGCAGTTGGCTAGCGGGTTCGACGCACAATGAGCAGTTCTTC. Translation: CAGSWLAGSTHNEQFF.

CDR3 DNA: TGCGCCAGCAGCCAGGCATCCCGACTAGCGGGGGAACTTGAGCAGTACTTC. Protein product: CASSQASRLAGELEQYF. The chain joins TRBV4-3 to TRBJ2-5; TRBD2 matches at 12 bases. V shed 3 bases, J shed 11 bases, and the junction held 16 bases outside the gene matches. Per the germline V gene, CDR1 is LGHNA and CDR2 is YSLEER. The CDR3 loop spans 17 amino acids.

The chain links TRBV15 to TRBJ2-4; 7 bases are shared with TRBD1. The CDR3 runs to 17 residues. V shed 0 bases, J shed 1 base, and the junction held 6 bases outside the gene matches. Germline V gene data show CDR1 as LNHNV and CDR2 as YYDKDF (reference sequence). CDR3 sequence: CATSRDGTELAKNIQYF. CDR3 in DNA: TGTGCCACCAGCAGAGATGGGACAGAACTGGCCAAAAACATTCAGTACTTC.

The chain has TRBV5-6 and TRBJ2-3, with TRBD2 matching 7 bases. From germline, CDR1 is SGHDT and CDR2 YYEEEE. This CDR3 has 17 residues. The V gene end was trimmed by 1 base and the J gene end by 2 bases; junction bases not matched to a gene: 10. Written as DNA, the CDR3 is TGTGCCAGCAGCTTGTGGGAAAATCTAGCGGACACAGATACGCAGTATTTT. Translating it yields CASSLWENLADTDTQYF.

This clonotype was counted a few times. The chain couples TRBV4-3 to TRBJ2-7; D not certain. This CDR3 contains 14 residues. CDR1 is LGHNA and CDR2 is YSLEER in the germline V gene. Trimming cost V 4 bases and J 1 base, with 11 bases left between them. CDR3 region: CASSPEKGSYEQYF. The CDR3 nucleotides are TGCGCCAGCAGCCCGGAGAAAGGATCCTACGAGCAGTACTTC.

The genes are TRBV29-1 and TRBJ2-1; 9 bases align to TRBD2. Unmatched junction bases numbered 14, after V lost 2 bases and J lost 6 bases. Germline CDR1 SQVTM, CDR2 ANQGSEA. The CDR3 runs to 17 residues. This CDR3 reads CSVERELGLAWFNEQFF. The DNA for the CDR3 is TGCAGCGTTGAAAGGGAGTTGGGACTAGCTTGGTTCAATGAGCAGTTCTTC.

CDR3 in DNA: TGTGCCAGCAGCCCCCAGCCGACTAGCCTCACGGGGAATGAGCAGTTCTTC. Its protein product is CASSPQPTSLTGNEQFF. This rearrangement joins TRBV11-2 to TRBJ2-1; 7 bases agree with TRBD2. Trimming removed 5 bases from V and 7 bases from J; junction bases left unmatched: 17. This CDR3 contains 17 residues. From germline, CDR1 is SGHAT and CDR2 FQNNGV.

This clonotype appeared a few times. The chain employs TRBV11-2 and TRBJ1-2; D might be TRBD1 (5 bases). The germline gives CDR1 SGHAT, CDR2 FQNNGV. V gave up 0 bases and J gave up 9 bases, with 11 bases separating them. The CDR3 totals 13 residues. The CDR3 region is CASSLDKGLRYTF. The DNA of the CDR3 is TGTGCCAGCAGCTTAGATAAGGGGCTTCGCTACACCTTC.

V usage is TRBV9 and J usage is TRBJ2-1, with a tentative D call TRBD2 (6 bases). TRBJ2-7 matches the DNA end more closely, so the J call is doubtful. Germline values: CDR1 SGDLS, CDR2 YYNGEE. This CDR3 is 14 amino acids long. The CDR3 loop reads CASSATGLYNEQYF. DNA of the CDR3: TGTGCCAGCAGCGCCACCGGACTATACAATGAGCAGTACTTC.

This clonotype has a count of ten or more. CDR3 DNA: TGCAGCGTTGCCCGGGACTCCTACAATGAGCAGTTCTTC. The encoded protein is CSVARDSYNEQFF. The rearrangement links TRBV29-1 to TRBJ2-1, with a possible D match to TRBD2 (5 bases). V was clipped by 4 bases and J by 0 bases, with 7 bases between them. The CDR3 spans 13 residues. Germline CDR1 reads SQVTM; CDR2 reads ANQGSEA.

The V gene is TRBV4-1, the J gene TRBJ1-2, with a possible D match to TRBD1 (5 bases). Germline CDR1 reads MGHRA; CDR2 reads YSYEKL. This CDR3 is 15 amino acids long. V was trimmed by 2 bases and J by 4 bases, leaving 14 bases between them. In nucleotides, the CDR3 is TGCGCCAGCAGCCAACCGACAAGGGGAATCTATGGCTACACCTTC. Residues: CASSQPTRGIYGYTF.

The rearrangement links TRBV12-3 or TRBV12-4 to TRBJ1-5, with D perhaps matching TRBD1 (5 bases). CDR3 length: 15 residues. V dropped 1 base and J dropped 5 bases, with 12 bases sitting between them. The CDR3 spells CASSLGRVLDQPQHF. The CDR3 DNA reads TGTGCCAGCAGTTTAGGCAGGGTGTTGGATCAGCCCCAGCATTTT.

CDR3 region: CASRLQRNTEAFF. CDR3 nucleotides: TGTGCCAGCAGGCTTCAAAGGAACACTGAAGCTTTCTTT. V is TRBV25-1 and J is TRBJ1-1; D is uncertain. V was shortened by 6 bases and J by 1 base, with 9 bases between the two germline ends. The CDR3 totals 13 residues. Germline lookup yields CDR1 MGHDK and CDR2 SYGVNS.

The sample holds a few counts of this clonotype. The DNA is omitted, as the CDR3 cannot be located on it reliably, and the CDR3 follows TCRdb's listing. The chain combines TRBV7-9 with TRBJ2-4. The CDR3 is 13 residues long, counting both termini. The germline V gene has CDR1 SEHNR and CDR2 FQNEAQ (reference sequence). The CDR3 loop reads CASSSSIGDGQYF.

The CDR3: CASSQDSGSNQPQHF. CDR3 sequence (DNA): TGCGCCAGCAGCCAAGATTCAGGTAGCAATCAGCCCCAGCATTTT. The rearrangement links TRBV4-3 to TRBJ1-5; no clear D gene. Trimming shortened V by 0 bases and J by 0 bases, and 6 bases separated the two germline ends. The CDR3 consists of 15 residues. Germline CDR1 and CDR2: LGHNA and YSLEER.

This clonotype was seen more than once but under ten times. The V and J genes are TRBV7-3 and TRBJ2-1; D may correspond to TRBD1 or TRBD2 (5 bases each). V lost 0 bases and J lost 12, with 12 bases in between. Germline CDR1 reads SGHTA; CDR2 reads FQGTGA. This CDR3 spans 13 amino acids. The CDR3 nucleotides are TGTGCCAGCAGCTTAACTGGGGGTATAAGGCAGTTCTTC. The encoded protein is CASSLTGGIRQFF.

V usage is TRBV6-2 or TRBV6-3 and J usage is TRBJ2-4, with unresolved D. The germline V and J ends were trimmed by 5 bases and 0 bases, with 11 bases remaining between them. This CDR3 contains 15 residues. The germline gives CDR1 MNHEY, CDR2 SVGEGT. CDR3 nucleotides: TGTGCCAGCAGTCTAAACCAACTAGCCAAAAACATTCAGTACTTC. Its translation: CASSLNQLAKNIQYF.

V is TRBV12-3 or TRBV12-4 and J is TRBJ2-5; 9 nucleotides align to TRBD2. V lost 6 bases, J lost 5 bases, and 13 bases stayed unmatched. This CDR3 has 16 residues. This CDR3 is CASSRGFSGSGETQYF. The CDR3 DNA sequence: TGTGCCAGCAGCCGAGGCTTTAGCGGGAGCGGTGAGACCCAGTACTTC.

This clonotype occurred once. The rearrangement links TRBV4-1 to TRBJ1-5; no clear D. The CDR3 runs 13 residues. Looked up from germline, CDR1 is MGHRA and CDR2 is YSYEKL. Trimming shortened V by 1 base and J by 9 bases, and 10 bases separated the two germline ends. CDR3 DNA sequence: TGCGCCAGCAGCCAAGTGGGTCTTTCGCCCCAGCATTTT. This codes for CASSQVGLSPQHF.

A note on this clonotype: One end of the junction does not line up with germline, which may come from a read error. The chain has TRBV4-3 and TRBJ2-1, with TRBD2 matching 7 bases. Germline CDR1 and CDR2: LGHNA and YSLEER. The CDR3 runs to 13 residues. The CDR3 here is CARSQEGREEQFF. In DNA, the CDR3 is TGCGCCCGCAGCCAAGAAGGGAGGGAGGAGCAGTTCTTC.

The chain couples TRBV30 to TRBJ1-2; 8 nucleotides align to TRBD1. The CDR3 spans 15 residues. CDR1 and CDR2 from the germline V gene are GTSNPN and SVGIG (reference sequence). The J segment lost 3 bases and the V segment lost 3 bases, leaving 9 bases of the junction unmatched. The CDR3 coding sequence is TGTGCCTGGAGAGGCGTCAACAGGGGGGACTATGGCTACACCTTC. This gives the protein CAWRGVNRGDYGYTF.